This TCR beta chain was documented in a study of T cell changes during pregnancy in multiple sclerosis. The repertoire was sequenced with immunoSEQ multiplex PCR; TCRdb's copy has only in-frame clones and lacks some. The sample lists about 69,000 clones; less than 90% were seen once. With regard to this clone: Germline is not matched at one junction end, which may reflect a read error.

The material sequenced was peripheral blood, taken before pregnancy. This clonotype was sampled from a female donor with multiple sclerosis, enrolled in a pregnancy study.

As DNA, the CDR3 is TGTGCCAGCAGTGACTCCCAGGGGTTCACCGGAGAGCTGTTTTTT. Its protein is CASSDSQGFTGELFF. The chain carries TRBV6-4 and TRBJ2-2; possibly TRBD1 for D (6 bases). Per germline, CDR1 MRHNA and CDR2 SNTAGT. This CDR3 spans 15 amino acids.